These T cell receptor beta chains were read from a single sample in a study of T cells after posttransplantation cyclophosphamide. Here immunoSEQ multiplex PCR was the method, and the copy in TCRdb shows in-frame clones only, minus some. The sample was found to contain fewer than 35,000 clones, and every one recurs. Source material: PBMCs. The receptors here all came from a woman under 40 in good health and a related stem cell transplant donor. Both conserved end residues are part of each CDR3. Each record gives: D gene, J gene, V gene, clone size, CDR3 protein, CDR3 DNA. The D gene is left open where the match is weak. Where a row states a size, it is once, few, many or the class of an expanded clone; other rows omit it.

>TRBD1|TRBJ1-4|TRBV6-1|many
CASSWTGGNEKLFF
TGTGCCAGCAGCTGGACAGGGGGGAATGAAAAACTGTTTTTT
>TRBD2|TRBJ2-1|TRBV2|many
CASRRLAGEYNEQFF
TGTGCCAGCAGGCGACTAGCGGGGGAGTACAATGAGCAGTTCTTC
>.|TRBJ1-5|TRBV5-1|many
CASSPTGDPSSQPQHF
TGCGCCAGCAGCCCCACGGGGGACCCTTCAAGTCAGCCCCAGCATTTT
>.|TRBJ2-3|TRBV19|many
CASRGASTDTQYF
TGTGCCAGTAGAGGGGCTAGCACAGATACGCAGTATTTT
>TRBD1|TRBJ2-7|TRBV5-1|many
CASSPSGTGRSEQYF
TGCGCCAGCAGCCCCTCAGGGACAGGGAGGTCCGAGCAGTACTTC
>.|TRBJ1-2|TRBV6-1|many
CASSGGVDGYTF
TGTGCCAGCAGTGGAGGGGTCGATGGCTACACCTTC
>.|TRBJ1-4|TRBV11-3|many
CASSYQVRGEKLFF
TGTGCCAGCAGCTACCAGGTCCGGGGTGAAAAACTGTTTTTT
>TRBD1|TRBJ1-1|TRBV29-1|.
CSVRQGMNTEAFF
TGCAGCGTTAGACAGGGGATGAACACTGAAGCTTTCTTT
>.|TRBJ2-5|TRBV5-4|.
CASRRGPNRQETQYF
TGTGCCAGCCGGCGGGGGCCGAACAGGCAAGAGACCCAGTACTTC
>TRBD1|TRBJ2-3|TRBV7-6|few
CASSLGAPAGTVGTDTQYF
TGTGCCAGCAGCTTAGGTGCCCCGGCCGGGACAGTGGGCACAGATACGCAGTATTTT
>TRBD1|TRBJ1-3|TRBV4-3|many
CASSQGQGGGNTIYF
TGCGCCAGCAGCCAGGGACAGGGAGGTGGAAACACCATATATTTT
>TRBD1|TRBJ1-5|TRBV27|many
CASSLSGGWQPQHF
TGTGCCAGCAGTCTTTCAGGGGGTTGGCAGCCCCAGCATTTT
>TRBD1|TRBJ1-1|TRBV13|few
CASSSGQGVAEAFF
TGTGCCAGCAGCTCCGGACAGGGTGTCGCTGAAGCTTTCTTT
>.|TRBJ1-1|TRBV7-8|many
CASSPRQNPVTEAFF
TGTGCCAGCAGCCCTCGACAGAACCCAGTCACTGAAGCTTTCTTT
>.|TRBJ1-1|TRBV5-1|many
CASSQTANTEAFF
TGCGCCAGCAGCCAAACAGCGAACACTGAAGCTTTCTTT
>TRBD1|TRBJ1-2|TRBV10-3|many
CAISEVQRGQGYTF
TGTGCCATCAGTGAGGTACAGAGGGGGCAGGGCTACACCTTC
>.|TRBJ1-4|TRBV5-1|many
CASSLTGLGEKLFF
TGCGCCAGCAGCTTGACTGGGCTGGGCGAAAAACTGTTTTTT
>TRBD1|TRBJ2-5|TRBV11-3|many
CASSLGQPGETQYF
TGTGCCAGCAGCTTGGGACAGCCTGGGGAGACCCAGTACTTC
>.|TRBJ1-1|TRBV24-1|many
CATSDWVPGEGNTEAFF
TGTGCCACCAGTGATTGGGTTCCAGGGGAAGGGAACACTGAAGCTTTCTTT
>.|TRBJ1-3|TRBV4-2|many
CASSQEPNSGGNTIYF
TGTGCCAGCAGCCAAGAACCCAACTCGGGTGGAAACACCATATATTTT
>TRBD1|TRBJ1-2|TRBV6-5|many
CASSYATTGSNYGYTF
TGTGCCAGCAGTTATGCCACGACAGGGTCTAACTATGGCTACACCTTC
>.|TRBJ2-1|TRBV7-9|many
CASSRIRDIVNNEQFF
TGTGCCAGCAGCCGAATCAGGGACATAGTTAACAATGAGCAGTTCTTC
>TRBD2|TRBJ2-1|TRBV5-1|many
CASSPLAGGSYNEQFF
TGCGCCAGCAGCCCCTTAGCGGGGGGCTCCTACAATGAGCAGTTCTTC
>.|TRBJ1-4|TRBV5-1|many
CASSGATGNNEKLFF
TGCGCCAGCAGCGGGGCGACAGGAAACAATGAAAAACTGTTTTTT
>.|TRBJ1-4|TRBV2|many
CASSGVVEKLFF
TGTGCCAGCAGTGGCGTCGTTGAAAAACTGTTTTTT
>TRBD2|TRBJ2-3|TRBV4-1|many
CASSRLVAGPVDTQYF
TGCGCCAGCAGCCGATTGGTAGCGGGGCCGGTGGATACGCAGTATTTT
>TRBD1|TRBJ1-2|TRBV12-3/TRBV12-4|many
CASRYTGGFDGYTF
TGTGCCAGCAGGTATACAGGGGGCTTCGATGGCTACACCTTC